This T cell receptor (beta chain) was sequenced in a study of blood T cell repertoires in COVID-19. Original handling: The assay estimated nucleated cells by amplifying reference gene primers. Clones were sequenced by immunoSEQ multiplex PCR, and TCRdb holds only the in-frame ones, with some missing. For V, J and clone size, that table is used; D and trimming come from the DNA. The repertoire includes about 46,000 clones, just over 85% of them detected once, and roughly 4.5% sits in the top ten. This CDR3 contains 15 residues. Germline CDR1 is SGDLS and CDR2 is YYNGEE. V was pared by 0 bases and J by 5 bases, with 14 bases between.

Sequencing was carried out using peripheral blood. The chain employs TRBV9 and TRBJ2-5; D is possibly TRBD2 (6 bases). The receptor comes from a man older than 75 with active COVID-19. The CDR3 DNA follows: TGTGCCAGCAGCGTAGGACCGGGAGCTTTTGAGACCCAGTACTTC. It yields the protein CASSVGPGAFETQYF.